These 29 T cell receptor beta chains came from one sample sequenced in a study of shared clonotypes between healthy human individuals. TCRdb's copy holds only in-frame clones and misses some; the assay was immunoSEQ multiplex PCR. The sample consists of some 100,000 clones, around 68% of them appearing once. The sequencing input was memory CD8+ T cells sorted from blood. Subset indicated: CD45RO+ cells pooled with CCR7-negative TemRA cells. Every receptor here comes from a woman in her 30s in good health.

The chain has TRBV2 and TRBJ2-1; tentatively, D is TRBD2 (5 bases). The germline gives CDR1 SNHLY, CDR2 FYNNEI. The V gene lost 11 bases and the J gene lost 4 bases, with 15 bases spanning the gap. The CDR3 sequence is 13 residues long. The CDR3 spells CAGSPGQYNEQFF. CDR3 nucleotides: TGTGCCGGGAGTCCAGGCCAGTACAATGAGCAGTTCTTC.

The chain carries TRBV7-9 and TRBJ1-4, with a weak D call TRBD1 (5 bases). The CDR3 contains 17 residues. Trimming removed 4 bases at V and 3 bases at J, with 18 bases between. Germline V gene data show CDR1 as SEHNR and CDR2 as FQNEAQ (reference sequence). The CDR3 bases are TGTGCCAGCAGCTCAATCCTGGTTGGGGGGGCTAATGAAAAACTGTTTTTT. Its protein product is CASSSILVGGANEKLFF.

The gene calls are TRBV19 and TRBJ1-2; D gene uncertain. Germline CDR1 reads LNHDA; CDR2 reads SQIVND (reference sequence). This CDR3 has 15 amino acids. Trimming stripped 3 bases from V and 8 bases from J, with 19 bases between. CDR3 in amino acids: CASSINPLTKGGYTF. The CDR3 region has the DNA TGTGCCAGTAGTATTAATCCGCTCACTAAGGGCGGCTACACCTTC.

The chain combines TRBV28 with TRBJ2-1; D possibly matches TRBD1 or TRBD2 (5 bases each). Trimming shortened V by 10 bases and J by 1 base, and 29 bases separated the two germline ends. CDR3 length equals 19 residues. Germline V gives CDR1 MDHEN, CDR2 SYDVKM. DNA of the CDR3: TGTGCCATTCGCCGGGGCCCCCGCCGGCGCGCCCCATCCTACAATGAGCAGTTCTTC. Its translation: CAIRRGPRRRAPSYNEQFF.

A word on this clone: Different DNA sequences within this sample yield the same CDR3. The chain couples TRBV27 to TRBJ2-6, with unresolved D. Germline CDR1 is MNHEY and CDR2 is SMNVEV (reference sequence). CDR3 length: 13 residues. The V end lost 5 bases, the J end lost 0 bases, and 2 bases lay between the germline ends. The chain's CDR3 is CASSPSGANVLTF. The CDR3 DNA is TGTGCCAGCAGTCCCTCTGGGGCCAACGTCCTGACTTTC.

The chain couples TRBV5-1 to TRBJ2-1; no definite D call. The CDR3 consists of 12 residues. Germline CDR1 SGHRS, CDR2 YFSETQ. V lost 2 bases and J 6 bases, leaving 6 bases between the germline ends. The CDR3 DNA reads as TGCGCCAGCAGCTTCCCGTCCAATGAGCAGTTCTTC. Amino acids: CASSFPSNEQFF. Drawing the rest from reference TRBV5-1 and TRBJ2-1, the complete variable domain is KAGVTQTPRYLIKTRGQQVTLSCSPISGHRSVSWYQQTPGQGLQFLFEYFSETQRNKGNFPGRFSGRQFSNSRSEMNVSTLELGDSALYLCASSFPSNEQFFGPGTRLTVL.

This chain connects TRBV4-1 to TRBJ2-2, with 12 bases fitting TRBD2. CDR1 MGHRA and CDR2 YSYEKL come from the germline V gene. The CDR3 totals 15 residues. V lost 6 bases and J lost 6; bases outside the gene matches: 5. The CDR3 DNA is TGCGCCAGCAGGCCTAGCGGGAGGGCCTCCGGGGAGCTGTTTTTT. Its protein product is CASRPSGRASGELFF.

V usage is TRBV9 and J usage is TRBJ2-7, with 8 bases matching TRBD2. J lost 7 bases, V lost 3 bases, and 12 bases had no gene match. The germline CDR1 and CDR2 sequences are SGDLS and YYNGEE. CDR3 size: 15 residues. The DNA for the CDR3 is TGTGCCAGCAGCGAGTTAGCGGGGTGGTGGGGTGAGCAGTACTTC. This translates into CASSELAGWWGEQYF.

This clone was seen only once. The J gene is TRBJ2-1, the V gene TRBV29-1; 12 bases align to TRBD2. This CDR3 spans 14 amino acids. J gave up 10 bases and V 4 bases, and 8 bases lay outside the gene matches. Looked up from germline, CDR1 is SQVTM and CDR2 is ANQGSEA. The CDR3 loop is CSVVRTSGTYEQFF. CDR3 DNA: TGCAGCGTTGTAAGGACTAGCGGGACCTACGAGCAGTTCTTC.

CDR3 coding DNA: TGCGCCAGCAGCTTGGATAGTCCCGAAACAGATACGCAGTATTTT. As protein: CASSLDSPETDTQYF. The chain has TRBV5-1 and TRBJ2-3; D unclear. Deletions cut 0 bases from V and 3 bases from J, with 11 bases between. CDR3 length: 15 residues. Per the germline V gene, CDR1 is SGHRS and CDR2 is YFSETQ.

The chain recombines TRBV28 with TRBJ1-4; D remains ambiguous. The CDR3 runs 15 residues. Trimming shortened V by 5 bases and J by 3 bases, and 13 bases separated the two germline ends. CDR1 is MDHEN, CDR2 SYDVKM, per germline. Here the CDR3 reads CASSPTMVANEKLFF. For the CDR3, the DNA is TGTGCCAGCAGTCCCACAATGGTAGCTAATGAAAAACTGTTTTTT. The variable domain in full, completed from reference TRBV28 and TRBJ1-4, reads DVKVTQSSRYLVKRTGEKVFLECVQDMDHENMFWYRQDPGLGLRLIYFSYDVKMKEKGDIPEGYSVSREKKERFSLILESASTNQTSMYLCASSPTMVANEKLFFGSGTQLSVL.

The chain's CDR3 is CASSGGSWREVIEETQYF. CDR3 coding DNA: TGTGCCAGCAGTGGGGGAAGCTGGCGGGAGGTGATCGAGGAGACCCAGTACTTC. The chain has TRBV25-1 and TRBJ2-5; 8 bases are a match to TRBD2. Trimming removed 4 bases from V and 5 bases from J; junction bases left unmatched: 18. CDR1 is MGHDK and CDR2 is SYGVNS in the germline V gene. This CDR3 spans 18 amino acids.

This clone was observed a few times. This chain uses TRBV10-2 with TRBJ2-7, with a tentative D call TRBD1 (6 bases). Between the trimmed V and J ends, which lost 6 bases and 4 bases, there was a span of 16 bases. The germline V gene encodes CDR1 WSHSY and CDR2 SAAADI. CDR3 length: 14 amino acids. As DNA, the CDR3 is TGCGCCAGCAGGACGGACCTCCAGGGGTACGAGCAGTACTTC. Translated, it gives CASRTDLQGYEQYF.

This chain connects TRBV6-5 to TRBJ1-2, with D maybe TRBD1 (5 bases). The ends were cut back, 5 bases at V and 5 bases at J, with 6 bases in the middle. CDR1 MNHEY and CDR2 SVGAGI come from the germline V gene. CDR3 size: 11 residues. The CDR3 sequence is CASSQGYGYTF. The CDR3 DNA is TGTGCCAGCAGTCAGGGTTATGGCTACACCTTC.

Here the CDR3 reads CASSENRDNGYTF. Here the CDR3 DNA reads TGTGCCAGCAGTGAGAACAGGGATAATGGCTACACCTTC. This chain joins TRBV25-1 and TRBJ1-2; possible D gene TRBD1, 6 bases. Germline assignment: CDR1 MGHDK and CDR2 SYGVNS. V gave up 3 bases and J gave up 6 bases, with 11 bases separating them. The CDR3 length is 13 residues.

This chain connects TRBV4-2 to TRBJ1-4; TRBD1 might be the D (6 bases). CDR3 length equals 18 residues. V was trimmed by 0 bases and J by 7 bases, leaving 21 bases between them. Germline V CDR1 and CDR2: LGHNA, YNFKEQ. In DNA form, the CDR3 reads TGTGCCAGCAGCCAAGAAAACACGGGGGGACACGGCAGTGAAAAACTGTTTTTT. It encodes CASSQENTGGHGSEKLFF.

The chain recombines TRBV5-1 with TRBJ2-5; 7 nucleotides line up with TRBD1. The end of the DNA is better explained by TRBJ2-7, so the J call may be wrong. This CDR3 is built from 16 residues. CDR1 SGHRS and CDR2 YFSETQ come from the germline V gene. The CDR3 loop reads CASSFNTIRDSYEQYF. For the CDR3, the DNA is TGCGCCAGCAGCTTTAACACGATCCGGGACAGCTACGAGCAGTACTTC.

The chain uses TRBV7-3 and TRBJ2-6, with D hard to call. The CDR3 has 18 residues. Trimming stripped 5 bases from V and 5 bases from J, with 22 bases between. Germline V lookup: CDR1 SGHTA, CDR2 FQGTGA. In nucleotides, the CDR3 is TGTGCCAGCAGCGTCCGGCCACGCTTACAAAGTCGGGCCAACGTCCTGACTTTC. Its translation: CASSVRPRLQSRANVLTF.

This clone came up a few times. The CDR3 spells CASSIGQGRYYNEQFF. CDR3 DNA sequence: TGTGCCAGTAGTATAGGGCAGGGAAGGTACTACAATGAGCAGTTCTTC. The chain carries TRBV19 and TRBJ2-1; TRBD1 might be the D (5 bases). V was clipped by 1 base and J by 3 bases, with 13 bases between them. This CDR3 comprises 16 residues. Germline assignment: CDR1 LNHDA and CDR2 SQIVND (reference sequence).

This chain links TRBV28 with TRBJ2-2; D is perhaps TRBD1 (5 bases). CDR1 is MDHEN and CDR2 is SYDVKM in the germline V gene. Trimming shortened V by 3 bases and J by 2 bases, and 10 bases separated the two germline ends. CDR3 length: 15 amino acids. CDR3 residues: CASSFDRENTGELFF. In DNA, the CDR3 is TGTGCCAGCAGTTTCGACAGAGAAAACACCGGGGAGCTGTTTTTT. Full variable domain (missing parts from reference TRBV28 and TRBJ2-2): DVKVTQSSRYLVKRTGEKVFLECVQDMDHENMFWYRQDPGLGLRLIYFSYDVKMKEKGDIPEGYSVSREKKERFSLILESASTNQTSMYLCASSFDRENTGELFFGEGSRLTVL.

V and J are TRBV7-8 and TRBJ2-3, with TRBD2 matching 8 bases. This CDR3 has 16 residues. Germline trimming cut 4 bases from V and 4 bases from J; bases unmatched to any gene: 10. Germline V gives CDR1 SGHVS, CDR2 FQNEAQ. The CDR3 protein is CASSSLGAGVPDTQYF. As DNA, the CDR3 is TGTGCCAGCAGCTCCCTCGGAGCGGGAGTACCAGATACGCAGTATTTT.

This clone was detected only a few times. Sequence at one end of the junction differs from germline and may be a read error. The chain has TRBV4-1 and TRBJ2-7, with a tentative D call TRBD2 (7 bases). The CDR3 consists of 16 residues. Germline loops: CDR1 MGHRA, CDR2 YSYEKL. The CDR3 nucleotides read TGCGCCAGCAGCCAAGAGCGGGGGCTACCTTCCTCCGAGCAGTACTTC. It specifies CASSQERGLPSSEQYF.

Note on this clone: Since a much larger clone is just one base distant, this may be a read error. At the DNA level, this CDR3 is encoded by other sequences in the same sample as well. The rearrangement links TRBV5-1 to TRBJ1-1; D not resolved. There are 13 residues in the CDR3. Germline values: CDR1 SGHRS, CDR2 YFSETQ. V shed 2 bases and J shed 0 bases, with 5 bases lying between them. CDR3 nucleotide sequence: TGCGCCAGCAGCTTTGGACTGAACACTGAAGCTTTCTTT. This gives the protein CASSFGLNTEAFF. The full variable domain, in which reference TRBV5-1 and TRBJ1-1 provide the parts outside the CDR3, is KAGVTQTPRYLIKTRGQQVTLSCSPISGHRSVSWYQQTPGQGLQFLFEYFSETQRNKGNFPGRFSGRQFSNSRSEMNVSTLELGDSALYLCASSFGLNTEAFFGQGTRLTVV.

The chain joins TRBV28 to TRBJ2-7; TRBD1 or TRBD2 may be the D gene (5 bases each). Germline V CDR1 and CDR2: MDHEN, SYDVKM. CDR3 length: 16 residues. Trimming took off 4 bases at V and 6 bases at J, with 22 bases between the two ends. The CDR3 sequence: CASSSGVGPTRGEQYF. The CDR3 DNA sequence: TGTGCCAGCAGTTCTGGGGTGGGACCGACCCGAGGCGAGCAGTACTTC.

This chain links TRBV6-6 with TRBJ2-1; TRBD2 might be the D (5 bases). V lost 5 bases and J 1 base, leaving 15 bases between the germline ends. This CDR3 is 16 amino acids long. Germline V CDR1 and CDR2: MNHNY, SVGAGI (reference sequence). CDR3 residues: CASSTPPGFSYNEQFF. The DNA for the CDR3 is TGTGCCAGCAGTACCCCCCCGGGATTTTCCTACAATGAGCAGTTCTTC.

The chain is built from TRBV28 and TRBJ2-7, with 12 positions matching TRBD2. Germline lookup yields CDR1 MDHEN and CDR2 SYDVKM. The CDR3 has 16 amino acids. Trimming cost V 3 bases and J 2 bases; bases outside gene matches: 5. Written as DNA, the CDR3 is TGTGCCAGCAGTTTTCTAGCGGGAGGGCCCCCCTACGAGCAGTACTTC. Residues: CASSFLAGGPPYEQYF.

The chain employs TRBV7-9 and TRBJ1-5, with D perhaps TRBD1 (5 bases). This CDR3 comprises 16 residues. V was shortened by 5 bases and J by 4 bases, with 18 bases between the two germline ends. The germline gives CDR1 SEHNR, CDR2 FQNEAQ (reference sequence). The CDR3 bases are TGTGCCAGCAGCATGTCTCCGGGGGGAAGAAATCAGCCCCAGCATTTT. It specifies CASSMSPGGRNQPQHF.

This chain joins TRBV11-2 and TRBJ1-1; 8 nucleotides agree with TRBD1. The germline CDR1 and CDR2 sequences are SGHAT and FQNNGV. V lost 0 bases, J lost 0 bases, and 3 bases stayed unmatched. This CDR3 has 16 residues. CDR3 residues: CASSLEGQAMNTEAFF. CDR3 nucleotide sequence: TGTGCCAGCAGCTTAGAGGGACAGGCGATGAACACTGAAGCTTTCTTT.

The sample holds a few counts of this clone. The chain couples TRBV5-6 to TRBJ2-5; TRBD2 agrees at 9 bases. V shed 2 bases and J 5 bases; nucleotides not matched to a gene: 7. The CDR3 totals 15 residues. CDR1 is SGHDT and CDR2 is YYEEEE in the germline V gene. CDR3 sequence reads: CASSFQAGGAETQYF. The DNA of the CDR3 is TGTGCCAGCAGCTTCCAGGCGGGAGGGGCGGAGACCCAGTACTTC.